This T cell receptor beta chain comes out of a study of cytomegalovirus exposure and HLA in healthy donors (dated by TCRdb to about 2017). Notes on the research overall: In an earlier analysis of 587 of the donors, 276 Gb of sequence data and roughly 100 million unique TCR beta sequences from about 179 million T cells were reported. Rather than drawing on any new phenotypic data, the later analysis identified candidate immune exposures from TCR beta sequences and the way those sequences occurred across donors. Typing coverage varied by locus: roughly 629-640 donors for A, B, C, DRB1 and DQB1; roughly 560 for DQA1; 600 to 610 for DPA1; about 450 for DPB1. A later genetic analysis took genome-wide SNP genotypes for 398 of the 666 donors and used that subset as a discovery cohort. Along with the approximately 700-subject first cohort, a separate validation cohort of over a hundred different subjects was used. A later analysis re-analyzed previously published TCR beta repertoires from roughly 690 donors and added high-resolution HLA genotyping to study TCR occurrence patterns. The study used immunosequencing to profile the T cell repertoires of approximately 630 subjects and linked those repertoires to cytomegalovirus serostatus. Every discovery cohort repertoire had been produced on one sequencing platform. Donor age, sex, ethnicity and CMV serostatus were compiled together with the repertoire data. The study aimed to test whether signatures of past pathogen exposure could be identified by cataloging public T cell receptors. Both class I and class II loci were covered by HLA typing, at four-digit resolution. To predict cytomegalovirus infection status, the study brought together high-throughput TCR immunosequencing, statistical association of individual TCRs with disease status, and machine learning. Among roughly 370 genotyped donors of the cohort, an average of about 240,000 unique TCR beta nucleotide sequences were sequenced per donor, around 20% of them non-productive. Because of strong linkage in the cohort, roughly five DR-DQ haplotypes were treated as single units for association and clustering. Roughly 300 gigabases of sequencing data and approximately 91 million unique TCR sequences made up an early release that covered approximately 700 HLA-typed donors. Among the roughly 390 genotyped donors, under 90% belonged to the genetic ancestry cluster associated with self-reported Caucasian donors. In an earlier analysis of about 590 of the donors, high-throughput TCR beta sequencing was used to judge whether each TCR beta V gene segment behaved as functional or pseudogenic.

Reading the germline V gene gives CDR1 SQVTM and CDR2 ANQGSEA. The CDR3 goes from the cysteine to the phenylalanine over 11 residues. The entry retains the CDR3 DNA only, 33 bases that are in frame from base 1. Here V drops 5 bases and J drops 7 bases, and the junction holds 3 bases not matched to any gene. Library prep was done by the immunoSEQ multiplex PCR assay. A mixture of 60 forward primers for TCR Vbeta segments and 13 reverse primers for TCR Jbeta segments was used in the multiplex PCR. The CDR3 region of rearranged TCR beta genes was amplified from genomic DNA by a multiplex PCR assay. The Illumina HiSeq System was used to sequence the amplified TCR beta libraries as 87-base-pair reads. Per the authors' processing: Across the 670 or so repertoires, a later analysis counted 60 million to 90 million unique TCR beta chains, roughly 11 million of which were shared by at least two donors. Raw reads were error-corrected and collapsed into unique sequences with a nearest-neighbor algorithm that merged closely related sequences to remove PCR and sequencing errors. CDR3 sequences were aligned to IMGT reference sequences to assign V, D and J gene segments. For a sequence to be retained, at least a six-nucleotide match to both a V gene segment and a J gene segment was required. A rearrangement was called productive if the CDR3 had no stop codons and remained in frame with V and J, and every other rearrangement was called non-productive. CDR3 was defined by IMGT convention, running from the second conserved V-encoded cysteine to the conserved J-encoded phenylalanine. The earlier analysis of 450 to 750 of the donors excluded any sequence lacking an unambiguous match to a single V gene segment. An earlier analysis of 500 to 700 of the donors classified V segments as functional when productive rearrangements were above 56.7% and as segregating when the standard deviation between donors was above 5%. To diagnose cytomegalovirus status from the catalog of TCR beta chain sequences, a statistical classification framework was built. V and J gene assignment, in a later analysis, came from comparing TCR nucleotide sequences with IMGT/GENE-DB human TR gene sequences. Using the TCRdist pipeline, a later analysis assigned CDR3 sequences along with most-parsimonious VDJ recombination scenarios. In a later analysis, each TCR beta chain was defined by its CDR3 amino acid sequence together with its V-gene family, and reads lacking a unique V-gene family were excluded. A later analysis removed over 500 highly shared, low-generation-probability nucleotide sequences to deal with suspected cross-contamination and a sequencing artifact. In a later analysis, a clonal expansion index for each public chain was calculated from normalized within-repertoire ranks of inferred template counts. A later analysis computed generation probabilities with a VDJ recombination model fitted to out-of-frame rearrangements, and checked the results against IGoR. A later analysis scored TCR-TCR, TCR-HLA and TCR-CMV co-occurrence with hypergeometric tests, applying a repertoire-size bias correction to TCR pairs. In a later analysis, false discovery rates were estimated by permuting HLA or CMV assignments 20 times. In a later analysis, co-occurring TCRs were grouped using DBSCAN, with TCRdist sequence similarity added in when clustering inside HLA-allele-positive subsets. Repertoires with fewer than 30,000 or more than 120,000 public chains were left out of co-occurrence clustering, as were roughly five repertoires with anomalous nucleotide sharing. The immuneACCESS repertoire file appears here via TCRdb, limited to in-frame rearrangements. These files lack a portion of the clones; in checked studies, under half of the deficit traces to unresolved V genes, and the cause of the others is not known. D and trimming come from the DNA, and the V and J calls and clone size come from that table. The table for this sample lists about 120,000 clones; 74% of them were counted only once. The ten biggest clones cover under 4.5% of the sample.

Of note for this clone: This clone's antigen is unknown. No base quality information exists; no much larger clone differs at one position.

What the research found in general, with its limitations: An earlier analysis of some 560 of the donors showed that most TCR beta V segments appeared in productive rearrangements either about 87% or about 30% of the time, which broadly matched IMGT annotations. For the cohort, immune exposure information was limited to CMV serostatus. The cohort was sequenced for TCR beta chains only, and without alpha or paired-chain data the features that could be detected were limited. According to a later genetic analysis, donors in an Asian-associated ancestry cluster had fewer N-insertions in productive TCRs than the approximately 630-donor mean. A further reported finding was that TCR beta sequences accurately predicted the HLA-A and HLA-B alleles for most subjects in the first cohort. Most TCR sequences were observed very rarely across donors, whereas some public TCRs were present in many individuals. The study gave a list of over 150 TCR beta chains associated with cytomegalovirus. A later genetic analysis associated a missense DCLRE1C variant with V-gene and J-gene trimming of TCR beta chains, and an independent cohort replicated the association. Linkage disequilibrium might explain the correlated functional status among segregating V segments, but an unknown experimental factor could not be excluded. A few of the identified cytomegalovirus-associated TCR beta chains were confirmed in vitro to be specific for cytomegalovirus antigens. In a later analysis, HLA-associated TCR beta chains were found to be more clonally expanded and to have lower generation probabilities than equally common non-associated chains. At a false discovery rate of 0.05, a later analysis linked some 17,000 TCR beta sequences to specific HLA alleles. In a later analysis, several top co-occurrence clusters were reported to appear linked to parvovirus B19, influenza, CMV and Epstein-Barr virus. A cluster of highly shared sequence variants was judged likely to represent a technical artifact of the sequencing pipeline. According to a later analysis, TCR association rates differed among HLA loci, with DRB1 alleles showing the most associated TCRs and HLA-C alleles showing the fewest. The 87-base-pair reads could not distinguish some IMGT-functional V segments, including TRBV6-2 and TRBV6-3, so those segments were excluded. Because counts were too low, roughly 16 rarely observed V segments, including chromosome 9 orphons, were excluded from the earlier analysis of around 640 of the donors. According to a later analysis, most CMV-associated TCR beta chains appeared to be HLA-restricted, and the HLA associations seemed to be driven largely by CMV exposure. When HLA alleles, especially DR and DQ, strongly co-occurred, attributing TCR associations to individual alleles was difficult. Because HLA typing was missing for some donors at each locus, association tests included only the typed subset. The classifier was reported to diagnose cytomegalovirus status with high specificity and sensitivity in both the original cohort and the validation cohort. The authors suggested that the approach could potentially be generalized to other disease states and immunological phenotypes. The presence/absence analyses assumed that sequencing depth was roughly uniform across donors, and that assumption may not be true.

In total, over 600 healthy bone marrow donors made up the cohort. All cohort members were sampled while nominally healthy, although unrecorded immune exposures were likely present. The donor tested CMV seropositive, placing the donor among the 250 to 350 seropositive members of the cohort. A peripheral blood sample was collected from each donor, and TCR beta sequencing was performed on peripheral blood mononuclear cells. The Qiagen DNeasy Blood Extraction Kit was used to extract genomic DNA from the blood cell samples. The TCR originated in a man aged 35-49 years in good health and CMV-seropositive. The chain links TRBV29-1 with TRBJ1-1; 8 junctional bases match TRBD1. The sample consisted of PBMCs. The CDR3 amino acid sequence is: CSVLQGVEAFF. In nucleotide form, the sequence is TGCAGCGTTTTACAGGGGGTTGAAGCTTTCTTT.